The 18 T cell receptor beta chains below come from one sample, sequenced in a study of cytomegalovirus exposure and HLA in healthy donors. This PCR relied on a set of 60 Vbeta primers and 13 Jbeta primers. The table came from immunoSEQ multiplex PCR; TCRdb's copy has only in-frame clones and leaves some out. The sample carries about 160,000 clones, 70% to 90% recorded once. The sample comprised PBMCs. The receptors come from a male donor in good health and CMV-seronegative.

This clone was found a few times. This chain links TRBV7-6 with TRBJ1-5, with TRBD1 identical over 10 bases. The CDR3 is 14 amino acids. Unmatched junction bases numbered 5, after V lost 6 bases and J lost 6 bases. The V gene's germline CDR1 is SGHVS and CDR2 FNYEAQ. The CDR3 spells CASSTDRGLQPQHF. CDR3 coding DNA: TGTGCCAGCAGTACCGACAGGGGGCTTCAGCCCCAGCATTTT.

This chain links TRBV10-3 with TRBJ2-7; possibly TRBD1 for D (6 bases). Germline CDR1 ENHRY, CDR2 SYGVKD. The CDR3 totals 15 residues. Trimming removed 0 bases from V and 4 bases from J, with 13 bases in between. The CDR3 bases are TGTGCCATCAGTGAGTCGACACAGGGTGTATACGAGCAGTACTTC. Its protein is CAISESTQGVYEQYF.

The J gene is TRBJ1-3, the V gene TRBV10-3; D unclear. CDR1 ENHRY and CDR2 SYGVKD come from the germline V gene. The V end was cut by 10 bases, the J end by 0 bases, with 10 bases between. The length of the CDR3 is 13 residues. CDR3 protein: CATLQNSGNTIYF. As DNA, the CDR3 is TGTGCCACCTTACAAAACTCTGGAAACACCATATATTTT.

The chain has TRBV4-1 and TRBJ1-5; D is undetermined. The CDR3 runs 14 residues. Per the germline V gene, CDR1 is MGHRA and CDR2 is YSYEKL. Trimming cost V 0 bases and J 6 bases, with 9 bases left between them. CDR3 loop: CASSQDPMAQPQHF. In nucleotides, the CDR3 is TGCGCCAGCAGCCAAGATCCGATGGCTCAGCCCCAGCATTTT.

This chain uses TRBV5-1 with TRBJ1-3; D is unresolved. CDR3 size: 14 residues. Germline CDR1 is SGHRS and CDR2 is YFSETQ. V lost 4 bases and J 0 bases, leaving 8 bases between the germline ends. This CDR3 reads CASSPQASGNTIYF. The CDR3 nucleotides are TGCGCCAGCAGCCCGCAGGCCTCTGGAAACACCATATATTTT.

This clone was seen more than once but under ten times. The J gene is TRBJ2-7, the V gene TRBV10-1; D perhaps matches TRBD1 (6 bases). Per the germline V gene, CDR1 is WNHNN and CDR2 is SYGVQD (reference sequence). The CDR3 covers 14 residues. V was shortened by 5 bases and J by 1 base, with 12 bases between the two germline ends. The CDR3 nucleotides read TGCGCCAGCAGTACAGAGGGGGTGTCCTACGAGCAGTACTTC. Its protein is CASSTEGVSYEQYF.

The rearrangement links TRBV11-2 to TRBJ2-7; D may be TRBD2 (7 bases). CDR1 is SGHAT, CDR2 FQNNGV, per germline. This CDR3 comprises 14 residues. With 5 bases removed from V and 1 base from J, the gap between germline ends came to 12 bases. CDR3 region: CASSLGGGSYEQYF. CDR3 nucleotides: TGTGCCAGCAGCCTAGGGGGGGGTTCCTACGAGCAGTACTTC.

The chain joins TRBV2 to TRBJ2-5; TRBD2 might be the D (6 bases). V lost 6 bases, J lost 3 bases, and 14 bases lay in between. The germline gives CDR1 SNHLY, CDR2 FYNNEI. CDR3 length: 14 amino acids. The CDR3 loop reads CASRETRVKETQYF. In DNA, the CDR3 is TGTGCCAGCAGGGAGACTAGAGTAAAAGAGACCCAGTACTTC. Full variable domain (remainder filled in from reference TRBV2 and TRBJ2-5): EPEVTQTPSHQVTQMGQEVILRCVPISNHLYFYWYRQILGQKVEFLVSFYNNEISEKSEIFDDQFSVERPDGSNFTLKIRSTKLEDSAMYFCASRETRVKETQYFGPGTRLLVL.

This rearrangement joins TRBV7-9 to TRBJ2-3, with 7 bases aligning to TRBD1. The CDR3 extends over 17 amino acids. Germline V lookup: CDR1 SEHNR, CDR2 FQNEAQ (reference sequence). J was trimmed by 0 bases and V by 5 bases; bases with no gene match: 11. CDR3 in DNA: TGTGCCAGCAGCCCCGGAAGGACAGGCACTAGCACAGATACGCAGTATTTT. Its translation is CASSPGRTGTSTDTQYF.

V and J are TRBV19 and TRBJ2-7; 9 nucleotides match TRBD1. V lost 5 bases, J lost 6 bases, and 8 bases stayed unmatched. The CDR3 totals 14 residues. Germline assignment: CDR1 LNHDA and CDR2 SQIVND (reference sequence). The CDR3, as DNA: TGTGCCAGTAGTTCCGGGACAGGGTACATCGAGCAGTACTTC. Its translation is CASSSGTGYIEQYF.

The CDR3 region has the DNA TGTGCCAGCAGCTTAGCGTCTCAGGGGGCTTACACTGAAGCTTTCTTT. Protein sequence: CASSLASQGAYTEAFF. V usage is TRBV13 and J usage is TRBJ1-1; 8 bases match TRBD1. V was clipped by 1 base and J by 3 bases; unmatched bases: 7. From germline, CDR1 is PRHDT and CDR2 FYEKMQ (reference sequence). This CDR3 has 16 residues.

This CDR3 reads CASSFELNTEAFF. The DNA for the CDR3 is TGCGCCAGCAGCTTCGAGTTGAACACTGAAGCTTTCTTT. This chain uses TRBV5-1 with TRBJ1-1; D is undetermined. The CDR3 totals 13 residues. V was trimmed by 2 bases and J by 0 bases, leaving 5 bases between them. The germline CDR1 and CDR2 sequences are SGHRS and YFSETQ. Variable domain in full (rest from reference TRBV5-1 and TRBJ1-1): KAGVTQTPRYLIKTRGQQVTLSCSPISGHRSVSWYQQTPGQGLQFLFEYFSETQRNKGNFPGRFSGRQFSNSRSEMNVSTLELGDSALYLCASSFELNTEAFFGQGTRLTVV.

The chain links TRBV19 to TRBJ2-7; 11 bases map to TRBD1. CDR1 and CDR2 from the germline V gene are LNHDA and SQIVND (reference sequence). CDR3 length: 14 residues. V dropped 5 bases and J dropped 3; count of bases not matched to a gene: 3. CDR3 DNA sequence: TGTGCCAGTAGTTCGGGACAGGGGGACTACGAGCAGTACTTC. It is translated as CASSSGQGDYEQYF.

The gene calls are TRBV28 and TRBJ2-1; TRBD2 matches 9 bases. The CDR3 totals 15 residues. The germline CDR1 and CDR2 sequences are MDHEN and SYDVKM. The CDR3: CATFSSGTSYNEQFF. CDR3 in DNA: TGTGCTACCTTTTCTAGCGGGACGTCCTACAATGAGCAGTTCTTC. The full variable domain, with the rest looked up from reference TRBV28 and TRBJ2-1, is DVKVTQSSRYLVKRTGEKVFLECVQDMDHENMFWYRQDPGLGLRLIYFSYDVKMKEKGDIPEGYSVSREKKERFSLILESASTNQTSMYLCATFSSGTSYNEQFFGPGTRLTVL.

The chain is built from TRBV19 and TRBJ2-3, with TRBD2 matching over 8 bases. This CDR3 has 15 amino acids. From germline, CDR1 is LNHDA and CDR2 SQIVND (reference sequence). V was clipped by 5 bases and J by 3 bases; unmatched bases: 7. The CDR3 here is CASSAAGAPTDTQYF. For the CDR3, the DNA is TGTGCCAGTAGTGCAGCGGGGGCACCGACAGATACGCAGTATTTT.

The chain combines TRBV5-4 with TRBJ2-1, with 7 bases matching TRBD1. This CDR3 is 15 amino acids long. The J segment lost 6 bases and the V segment lost 1 base, leaving 7 bases of the junction unmatched. The germline V gene encodes CDR1 SGHNT and CDR2 YYREEE (reference sequence). The DNA of the CDR3 is TGTGCCAGCAGCTTGAATCCGGACAGGACCAATGAGCAGTTCTTC. Translated: CASSLNPDRTNEQFF.

This chain links TRBV13 with TRBJ2-3; TRBD2 matches 13 bases. The germline gives CDR1 PRHDT, CDR2 FYEKMQ (reference sequence). The CDR3 consists of 17 residues. Unmatched junction bases numbered 9, after V lost 5 bases and J lost 4 bases. The CDR3 protein is CASSGRLAGGVADTQYF. The CDR3 bases are TGTGCCAGCAGCGGGCGACTAGCGGGAGGAGTCGCAGATACGCAGTATTTT. The full variable domain, its missing parts supplied by reference TRBV13 and TRBJ2-3, is AAGVIQSPRHLIKEKRETATLKCYPIPRHDTVYWYQQGPGQDPQFLISFYEKMQSDKGSIPDRFSAQQFSDYHSELNMSSLELGDSALYFCASSGRLAGGVADTQYFGPGTRLTVL.

This clone showed up just a few times. DNA of the CDR3: TGTGCCAGCAGTCTTCTCAGGGGACCCAATCAGCCCCAGCATTTT. It codes for CASSLLRGPNQPQHF. V gene TRBV7-8 combines with J gene TRBJ1-5; possibly TRBD1 for D (6 bases). CDR1 and CDR2 from the germline V gene are SGHVS and FQNEAQ. V was trimmed by 6 bases and J by 3 bases, leaving 15 bases between them. CDR3 size: 15 residues.